Detailed here is one T cell receptor beta chain. The antigen remains unidentified. Germline V gene lookup returns CDR1 MGHDK and CDR2 SYGVNS. This CDR3 spans 13 amino acids. This PCR relied on a set of 60 Vbeta primers and 13 Jbeta primers. Data came from immunoSEQ multiplex PCR; TCRdb stores just in-frame clones and leaves some out. The table shows 100,000 to 150,000 clones, with about 73% occurring only once. The data are from a study of cytomegalovirus exposure and HLA in healthy donors. Overall study results and limits: Most sequenced TCRs were rare (though some public TCRs occurred in many donors). Across donors, sequencing depth was assumed by presence/absence analyses to be roughly uniform. For TCR beta chains, V- and J-gene trimming was later linked to a missense DCLRE1C variant.

The genes are TRBV25-1 and TRBJ2-5, with 7 bases aligning to TRBD2. The assigned J gene may be wrong: the sequence end matches TRBJ2-7 better. The TCR sequence derives from a woman aged 45-65 years in good health and CMV-seropositive. Sequencing input: PBMCs. The CDR3 reads CASSEAGAYEQYF. CDR3 DNA: TGTGCCAGCAGTGAAGCGGGGGCCTACGAGCAGTACTTC.